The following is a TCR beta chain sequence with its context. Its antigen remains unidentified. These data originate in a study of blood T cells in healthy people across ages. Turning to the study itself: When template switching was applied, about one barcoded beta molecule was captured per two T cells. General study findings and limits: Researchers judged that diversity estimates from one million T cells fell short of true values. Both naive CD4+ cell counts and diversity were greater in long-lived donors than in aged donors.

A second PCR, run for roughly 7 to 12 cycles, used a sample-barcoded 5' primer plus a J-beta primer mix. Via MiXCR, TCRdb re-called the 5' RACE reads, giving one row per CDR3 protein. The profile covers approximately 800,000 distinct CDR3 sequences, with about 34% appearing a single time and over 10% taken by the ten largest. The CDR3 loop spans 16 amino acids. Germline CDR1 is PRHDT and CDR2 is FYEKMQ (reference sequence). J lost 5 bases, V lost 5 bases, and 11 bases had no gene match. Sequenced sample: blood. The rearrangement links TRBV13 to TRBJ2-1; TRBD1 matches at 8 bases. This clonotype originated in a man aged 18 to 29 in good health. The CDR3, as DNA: TGTGCCAGCAGCCGGCCGACAGGGGATAAAAACAATGAGCAGTTCTTC. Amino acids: CASSRPTGDKNNEQFF.